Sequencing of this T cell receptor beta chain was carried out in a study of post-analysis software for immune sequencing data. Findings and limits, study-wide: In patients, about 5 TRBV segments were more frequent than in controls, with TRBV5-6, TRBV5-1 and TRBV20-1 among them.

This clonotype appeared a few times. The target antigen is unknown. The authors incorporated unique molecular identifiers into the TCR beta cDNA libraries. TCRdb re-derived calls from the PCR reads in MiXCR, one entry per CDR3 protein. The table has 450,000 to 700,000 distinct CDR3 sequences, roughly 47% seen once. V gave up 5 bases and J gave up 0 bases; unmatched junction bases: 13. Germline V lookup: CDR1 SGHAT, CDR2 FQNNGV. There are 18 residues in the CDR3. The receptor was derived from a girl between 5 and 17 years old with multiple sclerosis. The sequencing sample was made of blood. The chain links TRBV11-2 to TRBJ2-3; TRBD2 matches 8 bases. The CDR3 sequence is CASSPWIAGYASTDTQYF. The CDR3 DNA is TGTGCCAGCAGCCCCTGGATAGCGGGGTACGCTAGCACAGATACGCAGTATTTT.